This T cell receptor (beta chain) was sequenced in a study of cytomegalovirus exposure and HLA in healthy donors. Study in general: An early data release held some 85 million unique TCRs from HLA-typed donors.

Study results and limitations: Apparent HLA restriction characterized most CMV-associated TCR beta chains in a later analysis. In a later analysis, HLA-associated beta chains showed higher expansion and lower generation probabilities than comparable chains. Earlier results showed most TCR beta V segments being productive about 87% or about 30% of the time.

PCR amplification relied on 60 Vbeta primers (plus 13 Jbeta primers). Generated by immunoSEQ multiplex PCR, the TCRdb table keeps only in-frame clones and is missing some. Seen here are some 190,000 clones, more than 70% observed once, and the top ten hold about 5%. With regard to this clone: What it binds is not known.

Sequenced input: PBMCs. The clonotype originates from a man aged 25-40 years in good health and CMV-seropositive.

This chain's CDR3 is CASSETGAQETQYF. The CDR3 nucleotides are TGCGCCAGCAGCGAAACGGGAGCCCAAGAGACCCAGTACTTC. The V gene is TRBV5-1, the J gene TRBJ2-5; a weak D match, TRBD2 (6 bases). With 4 bases removed from V and 1 base from J, the gap between germline ends came to 11 bases. Germline V gene lookup returns CDR1 SGHRS and CDR2 YFSETQ. This CDR3 has 14 residues.